These 25 T cell receptor beta chains were sequenced from one sample in a study of blood T cell repertoires in COVID-19. Assay: immunoSEQ multiplex PCR; the TCRdb copy retains only in-frame clones and omits some. Altogether about 50,000 clones are present, about four fifths being singletons, with the ten largest covering around 2.5%. Sequencing was carried out using peripheral blood. Receptors were obtained from a woman aged 60-70 years with acute or convalescent COVID-19.

The chain couples TRBV3-1 (or the pseudogene TRBV3-2) to TRBJ2-4; no clear D. CDR1 is LGHDT and CDR2 is YNNKEL in the germline V gene (reference sequence). Trimming removed 1 base from V and 10 bases from J, with 8 bases in between. CDR3 length: 12 amino acids. CDR3 residues: CASSQADGIQYF. The CDR3 DNA is TGTGCCAGCAGCCAAGCCGACGGGATTCAGTACTTC.

This chain uses TRBV11-3 with TRBJ2-1; tentative D call: TRBD2 (7 bases). CDR1 and CDR2 (germline): SGHNT, YENEEA. The V and J ends lost 5 bases and 2 bases respectively, with 13 bases between them. CDR3 length: 15 amino acids. The CDR3 here is CASSPVGGPYNEQFF. The CDR3 bases are TGTGCCAGCAGCCCCGTGGGGGGGCCCTACAATGAGCAGTTCTTC.

This clone was recorded only once. The genes are TRBV7-2 and TRBJ2-2, with D hard to call. The CDR3 consists of 16 residues. Trimming took off 3 bases at V and 4 bases at J, with 15 bases between the two ends. CDR1 is SGHTA, CDR2 FQGNSA, per germline. In nucleotides, the CDR3 is TGTGCCAGCAGCTTTCAAGTTAACAGTCTCACCGGGGAGCTGTTTTTT. Amino acid sequence: CASSFQVNSLTGELFF.

V and J are TRBV2 and TRBJ2-7; TRBD1 matches at 8 bases. The J segment lost 2 bases and the V segment lost 7 bases, leaving 16 bases of the junction unmatched. CDR1 is SNHLY and CDR2 is FYNNEI in the germline V gene. The CDR3 consists of 17 residues. This CDR3 reads CASTTELRQGNTYEQYF. CDR3 sequence (DNA): TGTGCCAGCACTACGGAGTTGCGACAGGGGAACACCTACGAGCAGTACTTC.

The V gene is TRBV18, the J gene TRBJ1-3, with D tentatively TRBD1 (6 bases). CDR1 KGHSH and CDR2 LQKENI come from the germline V gene. V gave up 3 bases and J gave up 2 bases, with 17 bases separating them. CDR3 length equals 17 residues. The CDR3 loop reads CASSPPGTQIPGNTIYF. In DNA form, the CDR3 reads TGTGCCAGCTCACCGCCCGGGACACAAATTCCTGGAAACACCATATATTTT.

The rearrangement uses TRBV5-1 and TRBJ2-7, with TRBD1 as a possible D gene (6 bases). This CDR3 region has 15 residues. Trimming stripped 4 bases from V and 2 bases from J, with 16 bases between. Germline CDR1 is SGHRS and CDR2 is YFSETQ. The DNA of the CDR3 is TGCGCCAGCAGCACCGGACAGTTGGCCCCCTACGAGCAGTACTTC. This sequence encodes CASSTGQLAPYEQYF.

Turning to this clone: The sample contains more than one DNA sequence encoding this CDR3. This CDR3 is CASRLLAGGTDTQYF. CDR3 in DNA: TGTGCCAGCAGACTACTAGCGGGAGGAACAGATACGCAGTATTTT. This chain connects TRBV2 to TRBJ2-3, with 12 bases lining up with TRBD2. After removal of 6 bases from V and 3 bases from J, the junction contained 4 bases not matched to a gene. This CDR3 region has 15 residues. Germline V gene sequence: CDR1 SNHLY, CDR2 FYNNEI.

V and J are TRBV27 and TRBJ1-2; TRBD1 matches 9 bases. The germline gives CDR1 MNHEY, CDR2 SMNVEV (reference sequence). The ends lost 6 bases at V and 1 base at J; junction bases unmatched: 6. The CDR3 extends over 15 amino acids. The CDR3 region is CASSPGTGLNYGYTF. CDR3 coding DNA: TGTGCCAGCAGCCCCGGGACAGGGCTTAACTATGGCTACACCTTC.

The chain links TRBV7-2 to TRBJ2-4; 8 nucleotides align to TRBD1. The J segment lost 3 bases and the V segment lost 4 bases, leaving 8 bases of the junction unmatched. The CDR3 extends over 16 amino acids. Germline lookup yields CDR1 SGHTA and CDR2 FQGNSA. The CDR3 DNA reads TGTGCCAGCAGCTCCCAGGGGGGACAGGTCAAAAACATTCAGTACTTC. Protein product: CASSSQGGQVKNIQYF.

The rearrangement uses TRBV5-4 and TRBJ1-2; D unresolved. The CDR3 runs 12 residues. Between the trimmed V and J ends, which lost 0 bases and 5 bases, there was a span of 5 bases. CDR1 and CDR2 from the germline V gene are SGHNT and YYREEE (reference sequence). The DNA for the CDR3 is TGTGCCAGCAGCTTGGGTTCGTATGGCTACACCTTC. Its translation is CASSLGSYGYTF.

V and J are TRBV7-8 and TRBJ1-6; 7 positions match TRBD1. This CDR3 contains 14 residues. Germline loops: CDR1 SGHVS, CDR2 FQNEAQ. The V gene end was trimmed by 3 bases and the J gene end by 15 bases; junction bases not matched to a gene: 11. The CDR3 is CASSFGTAVQVLHF. CDR3 nucleotide sequence: TGTGCCAGCAGCTTCGGGACAGCCGTTCAGGTCCTCCACTTT. The full variable domain, with the rest looked up from reference TRBV7-8 and TRBJ1-6, is GAGVSQSPRYKVAKRGQDVALRCDPISGHVSLFWYQQALGQGPEFLTYFQNEAQLDKSGLPSDRFFAERPEGSVSTLKIQRTQQEDSAVYLCASSFGTAVQVLHFGNGTRLTVT.

The V call is TRBV5-4, the J call TRBJ2-3; TRBD2 aligns across 11 bases. The germline CDR1 and CDR2 sequences are SGHNT and YYREEE (reference sequence). V was pared by 4 bases and J by 2 bases, with 9 bases of the junction left unmatched. The CDR3 runs to 17 residues. CDR3 coding DNA: TGTGCCAGCAGCGCCGACCTACTAGCGGGAGTCACAGATACGCAGTATTTT. Translation: CASSADLLAGVTDTQYF.

The CDR3 region is CASLPPSGRGRTEAFF. The CDR3 bases are TGTGCCAGTCTCCCCCCCTCGGGCAGGGGGCGAACTGAAGCTTTCTTT. The genes are TRBV11-1 and TRBJ1-1; 8 bases are a match to TRBD1. Germline loops: CDR1 SGHAT, CDR2 FQDESV (reference sequence). V lost 9 bases, J lost 5 bases, and 17 bases stayed unmatched. The CDR3 extends over 16 amino acids.

The chain employs TRBV30 and TRBJ1-5; no firm D call. This CDR3 has 13 residues. The germline V and J ends were trimmed by 2 bases and 4 bases, with 9 bases remaining between them. Germline lookup yields CDR1 GTSNPN and CDR2 SVGIG (reference sequence). This CDR3 is CAWSLSLNQPQHF. For the CDR3, the DNA is TGTGCCTGGAGTCTCTCCCTAAATCAGCCCCAGCATTTT.

The V gene is TRBV28, the J gene TRBJ1-2, with 7 bases matching TRBD1. This CDR3 has 15 residues. Unmatched junction bases numbered 5, after V lost 2 bases and J lost 2 bases. The germline CDR1 and CDR2 sequences are MDHEN and SYDVKM. Written as DNA, the CDR3 is TGTGCCAGCAGTTTAGGGACAGTTCCCAACTATGGCTACACCTTC. This sequence encodes CASSLGTVPNYGYTF.

CDR3 nucleotides: TGTGCCAGCAGTAATACACGCTCTGGAAACACCATATATTTT. This translates into CASSNTRSGNTIYF. The chain is built from TRBV2 and TRBJ1-3, with D unclear. Trimming took 5 bases from V and 0 from J, leaving 8 bases between them. Germline CDR1 reads SNHLY; CDR2 reads FYNNEI. CDR3 length: 14 residues.

The V call is TRBV13, the J call TRBJ1-4; TRBD1 agrees at 7 bases. The CDR3 loop spans 15 amino acids. V was clipped by 5 bases and J by 8 bases; unmatched bases: 11. CDR1 is PRHDT, CDR2 FYEKMQ, per germline (reference sequence). Here the CDR3 reads CASSKRGDSGEKLFF. CDR3 nucleotide sequence: TGTGCCAGCAGCAAAAGGGGGGACAGCGGAGAAAAACTGTTTTTT.

V and J are TRBV14 and TRBJ1-1; 12 nucleotides align to TRBD1. Trimming took 5 bases from V and 4 from J; bases not matched to a gene: 5. The germline CDR1 and CDR2 sequences are SGHDN and FVKESK. This CDR3 is built from 15 residues. The CDR3 region has the DNA TGTGCCAGCAGCGAAAGGGACAGGGGGCCCACTGAAGCTTTCTTT. Protein product: CASSERDRGPTEAFF.

The gene calls are TRBV7-2 and TRBJ1-1, with 7 bases fitting TRBD1. The CDR3 consists of 15 residues. Trimming cost V 1 base and J 5 bases; bases outside gene matches: 7. CDR1 SGHTA and CDR2 FQGNSA come from the germline V gene. The CDR3 region has the DNA TGTGCCAGCAGCTTAGGGACAGGTTTTGGGACTGAAGCTTTCTTT. This gives the protein CASSLGTGFGTEAFF. Full variable domain (missing parts from reference TRBV7-2 and TRBJ1-1): GAGVSQSPSNKVTEKGKDVELRCDPISGHTALYWYRQSLGQGLEFLIYFQGNSAPDKSGLPSDRFSAERTGGSVSTLTIQRTQQEDSAVYLCASSLGTGFGTEAFFGQGTRLTVV.

This clone was picked up a small number of times. The chain joins TRBV27 to TRBJ2-2; 14 nucleotides match TRBD2. Germline-derived CDR1 and CDR2 are MNHEY and SMNVEV (reference sequence). This CDR3 has 17 residues. Trimming cost V 5 bases and J 7 bases; bases outside gene matches: 9. The CDR3 sequence is CASSVTSGGAVGGELFF. CDR3 nucleotides: TGTGCCAGCAGTGTGACTAGCGGGGGGGCCGTTGGCGGGGAGCTGTTTTTT.

This chain joins TRBV30 and TRBJ1-5, with D perhaps TRBD1 (6 bases). CDR3 length: 15 amino acids. The ends were cut back, 1 base at V and 1 base at J, with 11 bases in the middle. Germline CDR1 GTSNPN, CDR2 SVGIG (reference sequence). DNA for the CDR3: TGTGCCTGGAGTGAAACAGGGTTGAGCAATCAGCCCCAGCATTTT. Translating it yields CAWSETGLSNQPQHF.

The rearrangement links TRBV7-9 to TRBJ2-7; perhaps TRBD1 as D (6 bases). Deletions cut 3 bases from V and 4 bases from J, with 7 bases between. Germline CDR1 reads SEHNR; CDR2 reads FQNEAQ (reference sequence). This CDR3 region has 12 residues. This CDR3 reads CASSLGAYEQYF. The DNA for the CDR3 is TGTGCCAGCAGCTTGGGGGCATACGAGCAGTACTTC.

The rearrangement joins TRBV6-1 to TRBJ2-7; the D is unclear. Germline V gene sequence: CDR1 MNHNS, CDR2 SASEGT. This CDR3 region has 12 residues. V dropped 2 bases and J dropped 3 bases, with 5 bases sitting between them. This CDR3 reads CASSESGYEQYF. The CDR3 coding sequence is TGTGCCAGCAGTGAATCCGGCTACGAGCAGTACTTC.

This clone was seen only a few times. The chain carries TRBV11-2 and TRBJ2-1, with 9 nucleotides matching TRBD1. CDR1 is SGHAT and CDR2 is FQNNGV in the germline V gene. The CDR3 is 13 residues long. With V trimmed by 6 bases and J by 7 bases, 4 bases remained unmatched. CDR3 sequence (DNA): TGTGCCAGCAGAAGGACAGGGGAAAATGAGCAGTTCTTC. This gives the protein CASRRTGENEQFF. Based on the CDR3 plus reference TRBV11-2 and TRBJ2-1, the full variable domain is EAGVAQSPRYKIIEKRQSVAFWCNPISGHATLYWYQQILGQGPKLLIQFQNNGVVDDSQLPKDRFSAERLKGVDSTLKIQPAKLEDSAVYLCASRRTGENEQFFGPGTRLTVL.

The rearrangement links TRBV2 to TRBJ1-2; D might be TRBD1 (6 bases). The CDR3 runs to 14 residues. In germline, CDR1 is SNHLY, CDR2 FYNNEI. Deletions cut 10 bases from V and 4 bases from J, with 19 bases between. The DNA for the CDR3 is TGTGCCACCAGCATTGAACAGGGTTCCTATGGCTACACCTTC. Translating it yields CATSIEQGSYGYTF.